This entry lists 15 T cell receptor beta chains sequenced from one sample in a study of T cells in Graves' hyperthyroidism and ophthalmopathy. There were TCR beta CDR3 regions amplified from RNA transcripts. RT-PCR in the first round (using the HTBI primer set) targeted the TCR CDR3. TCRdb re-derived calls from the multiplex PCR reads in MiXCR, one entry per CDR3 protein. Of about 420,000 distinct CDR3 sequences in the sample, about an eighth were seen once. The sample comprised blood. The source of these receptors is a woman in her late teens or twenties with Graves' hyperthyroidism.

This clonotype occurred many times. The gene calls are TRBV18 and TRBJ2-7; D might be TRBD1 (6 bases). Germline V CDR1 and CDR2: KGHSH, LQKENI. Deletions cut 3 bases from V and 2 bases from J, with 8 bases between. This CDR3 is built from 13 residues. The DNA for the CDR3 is TGTGCCAGCTCACCCAGACAGGCCTACGAGCAGTACTTC. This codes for CASSPRQAYEQYF.

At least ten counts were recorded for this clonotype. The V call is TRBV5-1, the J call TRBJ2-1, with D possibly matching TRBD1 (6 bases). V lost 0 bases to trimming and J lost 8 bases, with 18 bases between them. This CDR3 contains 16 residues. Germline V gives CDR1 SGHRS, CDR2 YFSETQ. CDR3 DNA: TGCGCCAGCAGCTTGGATTTTAGGGTGGGGGCCGATGAGCAGTTCTTC. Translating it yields CASSLDFRVGADEQFF.

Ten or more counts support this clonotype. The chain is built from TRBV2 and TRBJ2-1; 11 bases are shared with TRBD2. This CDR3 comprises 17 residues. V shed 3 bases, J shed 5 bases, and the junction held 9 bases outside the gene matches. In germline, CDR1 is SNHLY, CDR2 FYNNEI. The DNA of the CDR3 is TGTGCCAGCAGTGACTACGTACTAGCGGGAGAGGACAATGAGCAGTTCTTC. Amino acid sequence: CASSDYVLAGEDNEQFF.

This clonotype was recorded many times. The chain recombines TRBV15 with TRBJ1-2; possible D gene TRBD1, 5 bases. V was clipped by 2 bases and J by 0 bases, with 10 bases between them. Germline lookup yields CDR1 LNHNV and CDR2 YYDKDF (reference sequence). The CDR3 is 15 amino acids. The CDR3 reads CATSRTGPANYGYTF. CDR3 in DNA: TGTGCCACCAGCAGAACGGGGCCAGCTAACTATGGCTACACCTTC.

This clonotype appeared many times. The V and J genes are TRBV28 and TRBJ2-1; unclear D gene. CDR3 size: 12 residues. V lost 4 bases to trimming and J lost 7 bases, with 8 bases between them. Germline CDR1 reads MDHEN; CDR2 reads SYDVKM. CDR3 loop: CASSSPLNEQFF. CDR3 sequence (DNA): TGTGCCAGCAGTTCGCCATTAAATGAGCAGTTCTTC.

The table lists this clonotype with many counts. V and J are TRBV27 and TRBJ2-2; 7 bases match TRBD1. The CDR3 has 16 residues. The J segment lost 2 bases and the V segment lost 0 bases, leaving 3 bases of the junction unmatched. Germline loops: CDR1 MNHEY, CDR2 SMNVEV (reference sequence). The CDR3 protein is CASSLSGGTNTGELFF. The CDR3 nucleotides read TGTGCCAGCAGTTTATCAGGGGGCACAAACACCGGGGAGCTGTTTTTT.

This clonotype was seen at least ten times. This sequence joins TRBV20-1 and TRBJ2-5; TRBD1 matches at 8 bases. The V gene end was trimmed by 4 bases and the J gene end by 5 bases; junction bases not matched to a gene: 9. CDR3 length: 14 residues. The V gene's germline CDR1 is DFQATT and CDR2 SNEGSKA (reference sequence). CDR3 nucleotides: TGCAGTGCTACCGGGACTCAGGGGGCGGAGACCCAGTACTTC. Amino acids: CSATGTQGAETQYF.

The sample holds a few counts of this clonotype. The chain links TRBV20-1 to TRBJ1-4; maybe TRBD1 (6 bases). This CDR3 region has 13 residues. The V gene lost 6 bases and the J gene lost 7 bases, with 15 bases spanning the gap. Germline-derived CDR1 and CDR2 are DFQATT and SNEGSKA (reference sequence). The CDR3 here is CSAYRRGTEKLFF. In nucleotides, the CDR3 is TGCAGTGCCTACAGGAGGGGGACTGAAAAACTGTTTTTT.

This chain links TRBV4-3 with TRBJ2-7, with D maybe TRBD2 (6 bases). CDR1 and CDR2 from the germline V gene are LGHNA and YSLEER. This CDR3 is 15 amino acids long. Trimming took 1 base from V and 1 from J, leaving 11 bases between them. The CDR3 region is CASSQVGDSSYEQYF. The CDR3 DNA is TGCGCCAGCAGCCAAGTGGGGGACTCTTCCTACGAGCAGTACTTC.

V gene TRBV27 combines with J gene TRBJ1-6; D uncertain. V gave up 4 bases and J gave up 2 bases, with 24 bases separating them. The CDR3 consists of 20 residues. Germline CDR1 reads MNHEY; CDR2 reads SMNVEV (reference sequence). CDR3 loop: CASSSSTVMHGMTYNSPLHF. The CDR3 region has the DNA TGTGCCAGCAGTTCCTCCACCGTAATGCATGGGATGACCTATAATTCACCCCTCCACTTT.

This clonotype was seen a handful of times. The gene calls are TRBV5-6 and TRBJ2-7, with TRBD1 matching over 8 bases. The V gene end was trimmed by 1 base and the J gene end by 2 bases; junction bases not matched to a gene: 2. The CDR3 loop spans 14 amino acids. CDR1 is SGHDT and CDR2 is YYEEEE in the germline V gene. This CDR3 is CASSLKQGAYEQYF. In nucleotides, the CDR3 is TGTGCCAGCAGCTTGAAACAGGGGGCCTACGAGCAGTACTTC.

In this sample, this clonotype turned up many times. The CDR3 nucleotides read TGTGCCAGCAGCCGACAGGGGTACACTGAAGCTTTCTTT. Protein sequence: CASSRQGYTEAFF. The chain carries TRBV6-1 and TRBJ1-1, with 8 bases aligning to TRBD1. The CDR3 extends over 13 amino acids. V gave up 6 bases and J gave up 3 bases; unmatched junction bases: 3. Germline-derived CDR1 and CDR2 are MNHNS and SASEGT.

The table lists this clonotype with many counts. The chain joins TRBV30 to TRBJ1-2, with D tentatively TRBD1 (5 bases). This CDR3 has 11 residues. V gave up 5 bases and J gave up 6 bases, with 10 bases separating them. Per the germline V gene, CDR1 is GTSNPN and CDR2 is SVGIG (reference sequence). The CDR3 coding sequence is TGTGCCTGGCAGGGTTTACATGGCTACACCTTC. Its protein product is CAWQGLHGYTF.

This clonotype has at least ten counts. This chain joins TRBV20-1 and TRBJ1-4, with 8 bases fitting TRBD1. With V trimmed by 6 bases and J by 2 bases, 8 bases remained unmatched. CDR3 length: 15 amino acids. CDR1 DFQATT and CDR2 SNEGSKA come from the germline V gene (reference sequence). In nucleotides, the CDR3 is TGCAGTGCCCTGACAGGGGTGGGCACTAATGAAAAACTGTTTTTT. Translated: CSALTGVGTNEKLFF.

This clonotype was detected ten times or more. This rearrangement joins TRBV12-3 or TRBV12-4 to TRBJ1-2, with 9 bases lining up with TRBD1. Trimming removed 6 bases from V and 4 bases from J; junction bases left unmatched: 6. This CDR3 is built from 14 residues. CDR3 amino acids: CASSEGDRAYGYTF. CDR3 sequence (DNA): TGTGCCAGCAGCGAGGGGGACAGGGCCTATGGCTACACCTTC.